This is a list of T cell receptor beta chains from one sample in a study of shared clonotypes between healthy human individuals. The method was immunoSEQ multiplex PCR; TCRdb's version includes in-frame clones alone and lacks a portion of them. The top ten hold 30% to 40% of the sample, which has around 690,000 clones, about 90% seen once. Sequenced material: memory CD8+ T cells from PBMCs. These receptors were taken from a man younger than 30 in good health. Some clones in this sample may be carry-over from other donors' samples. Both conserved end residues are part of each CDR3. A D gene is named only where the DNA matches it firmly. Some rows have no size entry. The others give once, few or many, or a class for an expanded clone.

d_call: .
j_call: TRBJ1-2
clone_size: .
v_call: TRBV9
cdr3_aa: CASSGRGAANYGYTF
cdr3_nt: TGTGCCAGCAGCGGGCGGGGGGCGGCTAACTATGGCTACACCTTC

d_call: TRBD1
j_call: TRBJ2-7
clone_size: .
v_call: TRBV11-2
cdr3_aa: CASSLVRTGLRGQYF
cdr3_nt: TGTGCCAGCAGCTTAGTCCGGACAGGGCTACGAGGGCAGTACTTC

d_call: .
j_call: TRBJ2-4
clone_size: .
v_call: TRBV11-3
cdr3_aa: CASSSTEGGTAKNIQYF
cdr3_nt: TGTGCCAGCAGCTCAACGGAGGGGGGGACAGCCAAAAACATTCAGTACTTC

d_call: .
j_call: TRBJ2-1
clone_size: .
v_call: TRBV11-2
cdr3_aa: CASSQQGEQFF
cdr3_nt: TGTGCCAGCAGCCAACAAGGAGAGCAGTTCTTC

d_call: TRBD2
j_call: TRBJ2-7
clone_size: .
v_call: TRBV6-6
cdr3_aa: CASRPGGYEQYF
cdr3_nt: TGTGCCAGCAGACCGGGGGGCTACGAGCAGTACTTC

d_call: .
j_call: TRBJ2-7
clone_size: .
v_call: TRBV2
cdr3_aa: CASRNGGWTGEQYF
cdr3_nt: TGTGCCAGCAGGAACGGGGGATGGACGGGAGAGCAGTACTTC

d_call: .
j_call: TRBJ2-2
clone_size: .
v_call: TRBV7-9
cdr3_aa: CASSLDLLVGELFF
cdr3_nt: TGTGCCAGCAGCTTAGATCTGTTGGTCGGGGAGCTGTTTTTT

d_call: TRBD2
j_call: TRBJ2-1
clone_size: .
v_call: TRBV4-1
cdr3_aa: CASSQDATWTSGYNEQFF
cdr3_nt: TGCGCCAGCAGCCAAGACGCTACTTGGACTAGCGGATACAATGAGCAGTTCTTC

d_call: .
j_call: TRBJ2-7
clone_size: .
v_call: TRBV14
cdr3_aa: CASSQVSTYEQYF
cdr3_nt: TGTGCCAGCAGCCAAGTCTCTACCTACGAGCAGTACTTC

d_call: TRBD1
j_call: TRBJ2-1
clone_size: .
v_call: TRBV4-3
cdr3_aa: CASSHRRRDRVYNEQFF
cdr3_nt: TGCGCCAGCAGCCATCGACGCCGGGACAGGGTCTACAATGAGCAGTTCTTC

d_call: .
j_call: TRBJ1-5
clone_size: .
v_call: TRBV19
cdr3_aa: CASSTRGSNQPQHF
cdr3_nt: TGTGCCAGTAGTACACGGGGTAGCAATCAGCCCCAGCATTTT

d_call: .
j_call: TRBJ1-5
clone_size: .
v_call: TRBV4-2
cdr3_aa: CASSQEVRRSNQPQHF
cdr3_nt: TGTGCCAGCAGCCAAGAAGTAAGGAGGAGCAATCAGCCCCAGCATTTT

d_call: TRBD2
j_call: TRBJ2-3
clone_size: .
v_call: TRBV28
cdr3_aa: CASSSMAGGLTDTQYF
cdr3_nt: TGTGCCAGCAGTTCCATGGCGGGAGGGCTTACAGATACGCAGTATTTT

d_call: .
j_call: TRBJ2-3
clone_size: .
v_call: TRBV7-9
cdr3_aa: CASSSQVSQGADTQYF
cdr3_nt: TGTGCCAGCAGCTCCCAGGTCAGCCAAGGCGCAGATACGCAGTATTTT

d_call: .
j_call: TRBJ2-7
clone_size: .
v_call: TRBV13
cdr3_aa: CASSLAPVAGTYEQYF
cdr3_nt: TGTGCCAGCAGCTTAGCACCGGTTGCAGGAACCTACGAGCAGTACTTC

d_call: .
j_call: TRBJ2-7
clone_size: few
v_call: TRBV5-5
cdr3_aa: CASSLAARAREQYF
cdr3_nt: TGTGCCAGCAGCTTGGCTGCCAGGGCTAGGGAGCAGTACTTC

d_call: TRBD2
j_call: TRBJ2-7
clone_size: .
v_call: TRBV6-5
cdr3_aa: CASSHPGGYEQYF
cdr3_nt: TGTGCCAGCAGTCACCCCGGGGGGTACGAGCAGTACTTC

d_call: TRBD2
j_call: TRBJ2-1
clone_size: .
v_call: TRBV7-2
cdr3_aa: CASSPISGRDNEQFF
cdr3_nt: TGTGCCAGCAGCCCCATTAGCGGGAGGGACAATGAGCAGTTCTTC

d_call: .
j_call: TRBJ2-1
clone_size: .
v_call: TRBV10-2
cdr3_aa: CASRGFGGFSYNEQFF
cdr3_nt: TGCGCCAGCAGGGGGTTTGGCGGATTCTCCTACAATGAGCAGTTCTTC

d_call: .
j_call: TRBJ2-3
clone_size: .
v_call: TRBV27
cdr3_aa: CASSLFRENTDTQYF
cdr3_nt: TGTGCCAGCAGTTTATTTCGGGAGAACACAGATACGCAGTATTTT

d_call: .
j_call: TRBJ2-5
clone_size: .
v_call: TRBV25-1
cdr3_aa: CASKQQETQYF
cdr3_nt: TGTGCCAGCAAACAGCAAGAGACCCAGTACTTC

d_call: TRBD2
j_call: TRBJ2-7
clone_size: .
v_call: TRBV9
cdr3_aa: CASSVAGGWHEQYF
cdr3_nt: TGTGCCAGCAGCGTAGCGGGGGGGTGGCACGAGCAGTACTTC

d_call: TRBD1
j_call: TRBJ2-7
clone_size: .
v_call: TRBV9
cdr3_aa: CASSVKGQGPEQYF
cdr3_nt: TGTGCCAGCAGCGTAAAGGGACAGGGCCCCGAGCAGTACTTC

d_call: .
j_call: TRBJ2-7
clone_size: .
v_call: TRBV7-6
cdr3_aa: CASSSRGDSYEQYF
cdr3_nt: TGTGCCAGCAGCTCAAGGGGGGATTCCTACGAGCAGTACTTC

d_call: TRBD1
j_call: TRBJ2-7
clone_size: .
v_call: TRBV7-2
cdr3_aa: CASSFSITGEAAYEQYF
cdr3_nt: TGTGCCAGCAGCTTTTCCATTACAGGGGAAGCGGCCTACGAGCAGTACTTC

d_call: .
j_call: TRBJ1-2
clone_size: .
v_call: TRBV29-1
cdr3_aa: CSVEAPGKGYTF
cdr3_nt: TGCAGCGTTGAAGCTCCAGGGAAGGGCTACACCTTC

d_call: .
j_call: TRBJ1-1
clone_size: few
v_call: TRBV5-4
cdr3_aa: CASSLPTDTEAFF
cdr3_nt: TGTGCCAGCAGCTTACCGACAGACACTGAAGCTTTCTTT

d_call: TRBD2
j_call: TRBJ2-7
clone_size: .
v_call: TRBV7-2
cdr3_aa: CASSLARRESSYEQYF
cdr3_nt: TGTGCCAGCAGCTTAGCGCGGCGGGAGAGCTCCTACGAGCAGTACTTC

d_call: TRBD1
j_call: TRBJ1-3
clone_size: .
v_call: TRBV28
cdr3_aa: CASRPDRGSGNTIYF
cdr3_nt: TGTGCCAGCAGACCCGACAGGGGCTCTGGAAACACCATATATTTT

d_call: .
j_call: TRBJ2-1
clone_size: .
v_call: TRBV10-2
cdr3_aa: CASSTVFSGSYNEQFF
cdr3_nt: TGCGCCAGCAGTACGGTCTTCTCAGGCTCGTACAATGAGCAGTTCTTC

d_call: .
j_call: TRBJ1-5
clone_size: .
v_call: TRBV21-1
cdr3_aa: CASSSDPDREGQPQHF
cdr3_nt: TGTGCCAGCAGCTCTGACCCGGACAGGGAAGGGCAGCCCCAGCATTTT

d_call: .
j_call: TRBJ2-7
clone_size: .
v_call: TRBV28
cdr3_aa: CASSPPGNEQYF
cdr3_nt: TGTGCCAGCAGTCCCCCAGGGAACGAGCAGTACTTC

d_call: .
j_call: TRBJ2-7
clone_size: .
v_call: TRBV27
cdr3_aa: CASSLGTPTYEQYF
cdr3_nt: TGTGCCAGCAGTCTGGGGACTCCCACCTACGAGCAGTACTTC

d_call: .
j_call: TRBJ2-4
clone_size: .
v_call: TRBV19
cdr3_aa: CASSGRSKNIQYF
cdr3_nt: TGTGCCAGTAGTGGCCGCTCCAAAAACATTCAGTACTTC

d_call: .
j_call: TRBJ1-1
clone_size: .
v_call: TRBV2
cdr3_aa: CASSGFLLAWAGTEAFF
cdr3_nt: TGTGCCAGCAGTGGGTTCCTTTTAGCGTGGGCCGGTACTGAAGCTTTCTTT

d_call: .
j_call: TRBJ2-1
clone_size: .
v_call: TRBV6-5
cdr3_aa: CASSRLAGATDEQFF
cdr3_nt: TGTGCCAGCAGTCGTTTGGCGGGGGCCACAGATGAGCAGTTCTTC

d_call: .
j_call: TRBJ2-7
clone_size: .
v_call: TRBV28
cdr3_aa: CASSLVVGEQYF
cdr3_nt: TGTGCCAGCAGTTTAGTGGTAGGCGAGCAGTACTTC

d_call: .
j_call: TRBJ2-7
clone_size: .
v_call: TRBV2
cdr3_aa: CASREVDYEQYF
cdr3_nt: TGTGCCAGCAGGGAGGTTGACTACGAGCAGTACTTC

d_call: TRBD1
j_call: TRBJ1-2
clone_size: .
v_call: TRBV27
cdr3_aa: CASSPLGQASGYTF
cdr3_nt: TGTGCCAGCAGTCCCCTGGGACAGGCTTCGGGCTACACCTTC

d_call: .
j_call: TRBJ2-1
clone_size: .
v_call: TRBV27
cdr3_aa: CASSLSLVNEQFF
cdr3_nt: TGTGCCAGCAGCCTCTCCCTAGTCAATGAGCAGTTCTTC

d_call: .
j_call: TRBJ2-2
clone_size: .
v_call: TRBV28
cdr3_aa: CASTGAQNTGELFF
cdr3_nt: TGTGCCTCAACCGGGGCCCAGAACACCGGGGAGCTGTTTTTT

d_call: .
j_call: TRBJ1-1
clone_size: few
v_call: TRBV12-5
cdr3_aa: CASGHGAGTEAFF
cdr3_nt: TGTGCTAGTGGTCACGGGGCCGGGACTGAAGCTTTCTTT

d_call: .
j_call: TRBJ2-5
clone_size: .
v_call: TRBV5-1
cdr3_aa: CASSLFAEQETQYF
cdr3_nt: TGCGCCAGCAGCTTGTTCGCAGAACAAGAGACCCAGTACTTC

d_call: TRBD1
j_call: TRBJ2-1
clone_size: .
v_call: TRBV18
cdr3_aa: CASSPGDREYNEQFF
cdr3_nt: TGTGCCAGCTCACCAGGGGACAGGGAGTACAATGAGCAGTTCTTC

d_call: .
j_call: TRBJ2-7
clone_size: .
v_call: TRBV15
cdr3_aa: CATSNSPDNYEQYF
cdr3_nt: TGTGCCACCAGCAACTCTCCGGACAACTACGAGCAGTACTTC

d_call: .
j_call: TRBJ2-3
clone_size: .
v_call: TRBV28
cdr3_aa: CASELTWSDTQYF
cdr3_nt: TGTGCCAGCGAACTGACTTGGTCAGATACGCAGTATTTT

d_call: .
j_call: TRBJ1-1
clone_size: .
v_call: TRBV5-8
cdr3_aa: CASRYQGTEAFF
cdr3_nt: TGTGCCAGCAGGTACCAGGGGACTGAAGCTTTCTTT

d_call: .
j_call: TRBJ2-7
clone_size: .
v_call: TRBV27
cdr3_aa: CASRPIGGINEQYF
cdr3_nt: TGTGCCAGCAGACCCATAGGGGGGATAAACGAGCAGTACTTC

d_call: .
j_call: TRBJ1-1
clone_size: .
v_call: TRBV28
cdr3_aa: CASISWQLNTEAFF
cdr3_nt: TGTGCCAGCATTTCGTGGCAGCTGAACACTGAAGCTTTCTTT

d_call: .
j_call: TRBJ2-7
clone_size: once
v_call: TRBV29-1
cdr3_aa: CSVRMSQNREQYF
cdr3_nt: TGCAGCGTTAGAATGTCACAAAACCGCGAGCAGTACTTC

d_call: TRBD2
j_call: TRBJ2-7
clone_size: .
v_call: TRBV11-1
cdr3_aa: CASSLARGLTYEQYF
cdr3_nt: TGTGCCAGCAGCTTAGCGCGGGGGTTAACCTACGAGCAGTACTTC